The 18 T cell receptor beta chains below come from one sample, sequenced in a study of blood T cell repertoires in COVID-19. Only in-frame clones appear in the TCRdb table, and some are missing; sequencing was by immunoSEQ multiplex PCR. Of more than 200,000 clones listed, 82% were seen once; the top ten hold 8% to 9%. Sequenced: peripheral blood. The receptor source for this set is a woman at least 80 years old with COVID-19, enrolled during active disease.

As for this clone: The same CDR3 can be traced to other DNA sequences in this sample. V and J are TRBV30 and TRBJ1-5; maybe TRBD1 (5 bases). Germline-derived CDR1 and CDR2 are GTSNPN and SVGIG (reference sequence). V was clipped by 2 bases and J by 0 bases, with 5 bases between them. The CDR3 contains 13 residues. The DNA of the CDR3 is TGTGCCTGGAGTAGGGGTAGCAATCAGCCCCAGCATTTT. Translated, it gives CAWSRGSNQPQHF.

The rearrangement uses TRBV7-6 and TRBJ1-1; tentative D call: TRBD1 (6 bases). CDR3 length equals 13 residues. Between the trimmed V and J ends, which lost 5 bases and 1 base, there was a span of 8 bases. CDR1 and CDR2 (germline): SGHVS, FNYEAQ. The CDR3 protein is CASSQGQNTEAFF. In DNA form, the CDR3 reads TGTGCCAGCAGCCAGGGACAGAACACTGAAGCTTTCTTT.

This rearrangement joins TRBV11-2 to TRBJ2-1; D gene ambiguous. The V gene lost 5 bases and the J gene lost 5 bases, with 7 bases spanning the gap. This CDR3 contains 12 residues. Germline V gives CDR1 SGHAT, CDR2 FQNNGV. The DNA for the CDR3 is TGTGCCAGCAGCCCTCTCCACAATGAGCAGTTCTTC. This sequence encodes CASSPLHNEQFF.

This clone was seen just once. This sequence joins TRBV6-6 and TRBJ1-1; a weak D match, TRBD1 (6 bases). The germline gives CDR1 MNHNY, CDR2 SVGAGI (reference sequence). Trimming shortened V by 0 bases and J by 2 bases, and 10 bases separated the two germline ends. This CDR3 contains 15 residues. CDR3 loop: CASSYSAGANTEAFF. The CDR3 DNA is TGTGCCAGCAGTTACTCCGCAGGGGCTAACACTGAAGCTTTCTTT.

This rearrangement joins TRBV7-2 to TRBJ2-1; D unclear. Germline assignment: CDR1 SGHTA and CDR2 FQGNSA. Trimming removed 1 base from V and 2 bases from J, with 3 bases in between. The CDR3 spans 13 residues. The CDR3 nucleotides are TGTGCCAGCAGCTTAGGAGCCTACAATGAGCAGTTCTTC. Its translation is CASSLGAYNEQFF. Supplemented by reference TRBV7-2 and TRBJ2-1, the full variable domain reads GAGVSQSPSNKVTEKGKDVELRCDPISGHTALYWYRQSLGQGLEFLIYFQGNSAPDKSGLPSDRFSAERTGGSVSTLTIQRTQQEDSAVYLCASSLGAYNEQFFGPGTRLTVL.

This clone was recorded a few times. The chain employs TRBV5-8 and TRBJ2-2, with a possible D match to TRBD1 (6 bases). The CDR3 contains 15 residues. V lost 6 bases and J 3 bases, leaving 15 bases between the germline ends. The germline CDR1 and CDR2 sequences are SGHTS and YDEGEE. The CDR3 bases are TGTGCCAGCATCGATATCCCAGGGGACACCGGGGAGCTGTTTTTT. This translates into CASIDIPGDTGELFF.

The chain carries TRBV18 and TRBJ1-2, with D tentatively TRBD1 (5 bases). The CDR3 sequence is 14 residues long. V shed 3 bases and J shed 7 bases, with 15 bases lying between them. Germline CDR1 is KGHSH and CDR2 is LQKENI. The CDR3 region is CASSPPGGKGGYTF. The CDR3 bases are TGTGCCAGCTCACCCCCGGGGGGAAAAGGTGGCTACACCTTC.

Concerning this clone: Different DNA sequences within this sample yield the same CDR3. The chain carries TRBV7-3 and TRBJ1-5, with D tentatively TRBD1 (6 bases). The ends were cut back, 5 bases at V and 9 bases at J, with 14 bases in the middle. Germline assignment: CDR1 SGHTA and CDR2 FQGTGA. This CDR3 contains 13 residues. CDR3 protein: CASSADQGRPQHF. CDR3 sequence (DNA): TGTGCCAGCAGCGCCGACCAGGGGCGGCCCCAGCATTTT.

The table lists this clone with a count of one. The chain couples TRBV7-3 to TRBJ2-1, with 12 bases fitting TRBD2. The CDR3 length is 14 residues. Germline values: CDR1 SGHTA, CDR2 FQGTGA. Trimming took 10 bases from V and 4 from J; bases not matched to a gene: 5. This CDR3 reads CAIPGLAGYNEQFF. The CDR3 DNA is TGTGCCATTCCGGGACTAGCGGGTTACAATGAGCAGTTCTTC.

This clone was counted only a few times. This rearrangement joins TRBV2 to TRBJ2-3, with no clear D. Germline CDR1 is SNHLY and CDR2 is FYNNEI. Trimming left V 6 bases short and J 3 bases short, with 13 bases between. The CDR3 spans 14 residues. CDR3 bases: TGTGCCAGCAGGGTATTAGCTGGGACAGATACGCAGTATTTT. This translates into CASRVLAGTDTQYF.

This clone was observed a handful of times. This chain links TRBV19 with TRBJ1-6; 9 bases line up with TRBD1. Germline-derived CDR1 and CDR2 are LNHDA and SQIVND (reference sequence). The junction had 10 bases not matched to a gene; V was cut back by 6 bases and J by 13 bases. The CDR3 loop spans 14 amino acids. In DNA form, the CDR3 reads TGTGCCAGTAGCGTAACAGGGGGCGAGAGGCCCCTCCACTTT. Protein sequence: CASSVTGGERPLHF.

This sequence joins TRBV7-9 and TRBJ2-5; 7 bases are shared with TRBD1. The CDR3 consists of 14 residues. J lost 3 bases, V lost 5 bases, and 6 bases had no gene match. The germline CDR1 and CDR2 sequences are SEHNR and FQNEAQ (reference sequence). The CDR3: CASSPSTGKETQYF. The CDR3 DNA is TGTGCCAGCAGCCCTTCGACAGGGAAAGAGACCCAGTACTTC.

The chain is built from TRBV7-2 and TRBJ2-5, with no clear D. The CDR3 runs to 13 residues. The ends were cut back, 3 bases at V and 3 bases at J, with 8 bases in the middle. Germline values: CDR1 SGHTA, CDR2 FQGNSA. The CDR3 reads CASSFGHKETQYF. The CDR3 DNA is TGTGCCAGCAGCTTTGGGCATAAAGAGACCCAGTACTTC.

The chain couples TRBV5-3 to TRBJ2-7, with TRBD1 matching 7 bases. TRBV5-3 is given ORF status, its function remaining uncertain. CDR3 length: 18 residues. The J segment lost 3 bases and the V segment lost 4 bases, leaving 19 bases of the junction unmatched. The CDR3 DNA reads TGTGCCAGAAGCCAAGGGGACAGCCTCTATCCTACCGTCTACGAGCAGTACTTC. This translates into CARSQGDSLYPTVYEQYF.

The sample holds many counts of this clone. The genes are TRBV18 and TRBJ2-1; D gene uncertain. With 3 bases removed from V and 3 bases from J, the gap between germline ends came to 12 bases. From germline, CDR1 is KGHSH and CDR2 LQKENI. This CDR3 is 15 amino acids long. CDR3 sequence reads: CASSPDFSGYNEQFF. CDR3 nucleotides: TGTGCCAGCTCACCCGACTTTTCTGGCTACAATGAGCAGTTCTTC.

The chain combines TRBV6-5 with TRBJ2-3; maybe TRBD1 (6 bases). With 6 bases removed from V and 2 bases from J, the gap between germline ends came to 12 bases. Germline values: CDR1 MNHEY, CDR2 SVGAGI. The length of the CDR3 is 14 residues. This CDR3 reads CASSPRTATDTQYF. The CDR3 DNA reads as TGTGCCAGCAGCCCCCGGACAGCCACAGATACGCAGTATTTT.

Only one count was recorded for this clone. The chain recombines TRBV28 with TRBJ1-5, with D hard to call. The CDR3 runs to 12 residues. Germline values: CDR1 MDHEN, CDR2 SYDVKM. The V and J ends lost 2 bases and 6 bases respectively, with 5 bases between them. The CDR3 spells CASSLEGQPQHF. The CDR3 DNA sequence: TGTGCCAGCAGTTTAGAGGGTCAGCCCCAGCATTTT.

V usage is TRBV6-5 and J usage is TRBJ2-7; TRBD1 is a possible D gene (6 bases). Germline lookup yields CDR1 MNHEY and CDR2 SVGAGI. V dropped 9 bases and J dropped 9 bases, with 21 bases sitting between them. This CDR3 contains 13 residues. The CDR3 DNA reads TGTGCCAGTAAGGGACACAACCCATGGGGGCAGTACTTC. Amino acids: CASKGHNPWGQYF.